This T cell receptor beta chain was sequenced during a study of identical twins. Study-wide points: While abundant cord blood beta clonotypes carried fewer insertions, memory repertoires showed no such pattern.

TCRdb re-called the 5' RACE reads through MiXCR, storing one row per CDR3 protein. The table lists 600,000 to 800,000 distinct CDR3 sequences, approximately 22% of them singletons. This clonotype was seen only a few times. Its antigen is unknown. Germline loops: CDR1 SQVTM, CDR2 ANQGSEA. Trimming left V 3 bases short and J 6 bases short, with 18 bases between. This CDR3 has 14 amino acids. The same sample was also used in a study of T cells expressing NK-cell markers.

The sample comprised PBMCs. The sequence derives from a young woman in good health. This rearrangement joins TRBV29-1 to TRBJ2-7; D unresolved. The CDR3 nucleotides read TGCAGCGTTGATACGGAAAACCCAGGCCGCGAGCAGTACTTC. This translates into CSVDTENPGREQYF.